The source of this TCR beta chain is a study of Ad26.COV2.S vaccination and SARS-CoV-2 variants. Study-wide background: Intramuscularly, Ad26.COV2.S was given either once or twice, 56 days apart.

Assay: immunoSEQ multiplex PCR; the TCRdb copy retains only in-frame clones and omits some. The data hold approximately 300,000 clones, with just over 85% observed a single time. General study results and limits: Spike-specific TCR breadth in vaccine recipients exceeded that seen in placebo recipients.

The germline V gene has CDR1 SQVTM and CDR2 ANQGSEA. The CDR3 contains 13 residues. V lost 4 bases, J lost 13 bases, and 17 bases lay in between. Only one count was recorded for this clone. The antigen remains undetermined. Treatment noted: some 20 received Ad26.COV2.S at low or high dose, single or two shots; about 5 received placebo; per-sample allocation not given. The samples were gathered on day 63 after the first injection of vaccine or placebo. This vaccine is an Ad26 vector that expresses the Wuhan-strain SARS-CoV-2 spike. V usage is TRBV29-1 and J usage is TRBJ1-6; D is unclear. The sequences come from peripheral blood, collected in a trial of Ad26.COV2.S vaccine versus placebo. This TCR came from a person between 18 and 60 years old who received the Ad26.COV2.S COVID-19 vaccine or a placebo. CDR3 region: CSVAFGLSEPLHF. The CDR3 nucleotides read TGCAGCGTTGCTTTCGGGCTATCCGAGCCCCTCCACTTT.